Described below is a single T cell receptor (beta chain) sequence and its context. Profiling relied on immunoSEQ multiplex PCR, and the TCRdb table lists in-frame clones only, not all of them. The sample includes tens of thousands of clones, 75% to 90% of them seen just once. The data derive from a study of T cells after somatic rescue of genetic block. The receptor was isolated from a woman aged 18-30 years. The sample comprised peripheral blood mononuclear cells (PBMCs).

Here the CDR3 reads CASSSVTESGNTIYF. CDR3 sequence (DNA): TGTGCCAGCAGCTCGGTTACAGAATCTGGAAACACCATATATTTT. The V and J genes are TRBV5-5 and TRBJ1-3; D remains ambiguous. The germline V gene has CDR1 SGHKS and CDR2 YYEKEE (reference sequence). Trimming shortened V by 3 bases and J by 1 base, and 11 bases separated the two germline ends. This CDR3 spans 15 amino acids.